This T cell receptor beta chain was sequenced for a study of radiation and T cells in renal cell carcinoma. Germline loops: CDR1 LNHNV, CDR2 YYDKDF (reference sequence). The CDR3 is 15 amino acids. Trimming at V came to 3 bases and at J to 7 bases, leaving 8 bases not matched to a gene. The repertoire was sequenced with immunoSEQ multiplex PCR; TCRdb's copy has only in-frame clones and lacks some. The sample gives around 94,000 clones, around 81% of which show up once; 9.4% is in the top ten. Time point described: blood 4 weeks post-SBRT, at nephrectomy. Treatment in this sample: 15 Gy SBRT to primary tumor, nephrectomy 4 weeks later. Nephrectomy followed 15 Gy stereotactic body radiation by 4 weeks. The patient's renal cell carcinoma had clear cell pathology.

The clonotype was recovered from a man in his fifties with renal cell carcinoma. The source was blood, collected from a patient whose treatment included radiotherapy and nephrectomy. The chain combines TRBV15 with TRBJ2-5; 10 nucleotides agree with TRBD2. The CDR3 sequence: CATSSPSGGGSTQYF. The CDR3 nucleotides are TGTGCCACCAGCAGTCCTAGCGGGGGAGGGTCGACCCAGTACTTC.